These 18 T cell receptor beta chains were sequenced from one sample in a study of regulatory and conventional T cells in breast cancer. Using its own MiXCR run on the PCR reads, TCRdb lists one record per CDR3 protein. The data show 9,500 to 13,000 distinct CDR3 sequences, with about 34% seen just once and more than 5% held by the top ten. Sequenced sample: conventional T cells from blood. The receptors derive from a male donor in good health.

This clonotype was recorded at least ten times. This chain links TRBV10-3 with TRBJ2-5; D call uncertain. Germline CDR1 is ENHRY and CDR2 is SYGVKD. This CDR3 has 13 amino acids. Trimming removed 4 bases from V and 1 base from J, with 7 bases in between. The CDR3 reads CAISAVGQETQYF. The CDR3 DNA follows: TGTGCCATCAGTGCGGTGGGCCAAGAGACCCAGTACTTC.

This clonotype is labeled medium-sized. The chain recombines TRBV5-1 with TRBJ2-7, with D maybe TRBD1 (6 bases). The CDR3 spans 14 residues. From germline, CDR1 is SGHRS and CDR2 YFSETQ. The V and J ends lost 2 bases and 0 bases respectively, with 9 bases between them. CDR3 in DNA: TGCGCCAGCAGCTTCAGGGACACCTCCTACGAGCAGTACTTC. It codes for CASSFRDTSYEQYF.

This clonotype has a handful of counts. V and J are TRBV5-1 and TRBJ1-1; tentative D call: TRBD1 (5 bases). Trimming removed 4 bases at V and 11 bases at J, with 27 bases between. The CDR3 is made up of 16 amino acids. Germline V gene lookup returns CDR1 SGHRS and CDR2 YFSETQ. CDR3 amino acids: CASSEPSTLFNWGAFF. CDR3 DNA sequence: TGCGCCAGCAGCGAACCTTCCACCTTATTCAATTGGGGGGCTTTCTTT. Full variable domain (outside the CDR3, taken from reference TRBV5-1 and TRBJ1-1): KAGVTQTPRYLIKTRGQQVTLSCSPISGHRSVSWYQQTPGQGLQFLFEYFSETQRNKGNFPGRFSGRQFSNSRSEMNVSTLELGDSALYLCASSEPSTLFNWGAFFGQGTRLTVV.

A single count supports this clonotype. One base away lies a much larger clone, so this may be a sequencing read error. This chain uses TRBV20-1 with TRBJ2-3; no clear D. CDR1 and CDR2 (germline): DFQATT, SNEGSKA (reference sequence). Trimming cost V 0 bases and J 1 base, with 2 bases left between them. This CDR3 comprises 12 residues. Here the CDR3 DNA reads TGCAGTGCTAGAGAGGGCACAGATACGCAGTATTTT. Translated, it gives CSAREGTDTQYF.

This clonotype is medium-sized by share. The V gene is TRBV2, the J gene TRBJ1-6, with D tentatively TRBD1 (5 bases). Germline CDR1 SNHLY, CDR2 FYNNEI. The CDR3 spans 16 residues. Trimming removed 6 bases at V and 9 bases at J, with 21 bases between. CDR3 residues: CASRALGGRGGSPLHF. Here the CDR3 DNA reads TGTGCCAGCAGGGCACTTGGGGGTCGGGGGGGTTCACCCCTCCACTTT. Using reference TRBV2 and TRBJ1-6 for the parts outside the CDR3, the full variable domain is EPEVTQTPSHQVTQMGQEVILRCVPISNHLYFYWYRQILGQKVEFLVSFYNNEISEKSEIFDDQFSVERPDGSNFTLKIRSTKLEDSAMYFCASRALGGRGGSPLHFGNGTRLTVT.

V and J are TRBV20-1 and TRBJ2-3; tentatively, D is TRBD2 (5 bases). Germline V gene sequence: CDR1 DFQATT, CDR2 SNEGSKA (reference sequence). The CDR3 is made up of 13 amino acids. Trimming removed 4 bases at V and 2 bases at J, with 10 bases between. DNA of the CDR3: TGCAGTGCTATGGACTCATTCACAGATACGCAGTATTTT. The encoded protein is CSAMDSFTDTQYF.

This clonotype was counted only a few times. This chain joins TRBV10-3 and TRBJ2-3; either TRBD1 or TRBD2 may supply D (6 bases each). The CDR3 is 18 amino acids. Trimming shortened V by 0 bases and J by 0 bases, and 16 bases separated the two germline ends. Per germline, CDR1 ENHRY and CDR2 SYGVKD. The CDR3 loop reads CAISESTLNGGSTDTQYF. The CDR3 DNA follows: TGTGCCATCAGTGAGTCTACCCTTAACGGGGGCAGCACAGATACGCAGTATTTT.

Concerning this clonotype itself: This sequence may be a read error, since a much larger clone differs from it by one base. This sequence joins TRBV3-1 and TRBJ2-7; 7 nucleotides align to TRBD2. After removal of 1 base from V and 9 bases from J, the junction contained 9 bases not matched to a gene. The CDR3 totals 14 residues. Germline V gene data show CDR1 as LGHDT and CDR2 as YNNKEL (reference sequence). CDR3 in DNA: TGTGCCAGCAGCCAAGTGGGACTACCCCTGGGGCAGTACTTC. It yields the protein CASSQVGLPLGQYF.

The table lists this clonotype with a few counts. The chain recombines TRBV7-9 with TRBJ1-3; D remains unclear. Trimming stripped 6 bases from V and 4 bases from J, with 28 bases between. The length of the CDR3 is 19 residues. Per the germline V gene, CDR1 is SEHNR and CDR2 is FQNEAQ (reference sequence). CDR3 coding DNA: TGTGCCAGCAGTTACTTCTCCAAGCCCATTCAATCGTGGGGAAACACCATATATTTT. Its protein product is CASSYFSKPIQSWGNTIYF.

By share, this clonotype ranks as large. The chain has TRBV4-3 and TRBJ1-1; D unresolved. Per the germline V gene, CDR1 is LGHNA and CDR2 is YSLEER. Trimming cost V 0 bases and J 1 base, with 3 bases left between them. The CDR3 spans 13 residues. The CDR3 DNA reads TGCGCCAGCAGCCAAGATTGGAACACTGAAGCTTTCTTT. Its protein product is CASSQDWNTEAFF.

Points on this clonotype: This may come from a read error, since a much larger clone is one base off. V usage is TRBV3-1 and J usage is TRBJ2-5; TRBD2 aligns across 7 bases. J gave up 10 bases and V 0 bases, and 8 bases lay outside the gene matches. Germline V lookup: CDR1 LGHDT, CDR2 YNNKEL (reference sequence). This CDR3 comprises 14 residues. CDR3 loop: CASSQDTSVRVQYF. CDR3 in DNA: TGTGCCAGCAGCCAAGATACTAGCGTAAGAGTCCAGTACTTC.

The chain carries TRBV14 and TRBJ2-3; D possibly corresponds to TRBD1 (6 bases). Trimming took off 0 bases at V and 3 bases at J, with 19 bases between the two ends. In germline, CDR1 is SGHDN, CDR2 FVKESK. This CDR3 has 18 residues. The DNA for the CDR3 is TGTGCCAGCAGCCAAGAAGCCTACAGGGATGAGGAAACAGATACGCAGTATTTT. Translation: CASSQEAYRDEETDTQYF.

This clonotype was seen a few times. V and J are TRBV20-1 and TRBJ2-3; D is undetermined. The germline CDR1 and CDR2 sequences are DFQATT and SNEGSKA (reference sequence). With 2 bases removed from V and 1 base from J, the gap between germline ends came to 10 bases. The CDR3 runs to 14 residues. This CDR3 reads CSARWVSGTDTQYF. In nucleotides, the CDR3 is TGCAGTGCTAGATGGGTATCCGGCACAGATACGCAGTATTTT.

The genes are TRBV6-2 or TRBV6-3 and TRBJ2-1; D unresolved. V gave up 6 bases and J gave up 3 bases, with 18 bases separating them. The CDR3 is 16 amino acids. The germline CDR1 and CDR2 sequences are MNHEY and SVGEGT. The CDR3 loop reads CASSPGRPRNYNEQFF. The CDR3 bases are TGTGCCAGCAGCCCCGGACGGCCTCGGAACTACAATGAGCAGTTCTTC.

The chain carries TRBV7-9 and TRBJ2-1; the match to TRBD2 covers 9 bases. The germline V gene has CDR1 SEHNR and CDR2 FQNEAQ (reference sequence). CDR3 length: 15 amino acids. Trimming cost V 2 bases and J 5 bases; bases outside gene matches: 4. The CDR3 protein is CASSLRLAANNEQFF. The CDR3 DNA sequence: TGTGCCAGCAGCTTAAGACTAGCGGCCAACAATGAGCAGTTCTTC.

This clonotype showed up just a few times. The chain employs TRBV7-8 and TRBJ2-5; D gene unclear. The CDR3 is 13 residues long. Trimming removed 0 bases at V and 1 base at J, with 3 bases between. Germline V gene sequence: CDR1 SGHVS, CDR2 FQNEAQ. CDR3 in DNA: TGTGCCAGCAGCTTAGCGCCCCAAGAGACCCAGTACTTC. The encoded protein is CASSLAPQETQYF.

CDR3 protein: CASSLGGLAANNEQFF. CDR3 bases: TGCGCCAGCAGCTTAGGGGGACTAGCGGCGAACAATGAGCAGTTCTTC. The chain employs TRBV5-1 and TRBJ2-1, with 11 bases identical to TRBD2. This CDR3 comprises 16 residues. The trim removed 2 bases at V and 5 bases at J, leaving 6 bases unmatched. CDR1 is SGHRS, CDR2 YFSETQ, per germline.

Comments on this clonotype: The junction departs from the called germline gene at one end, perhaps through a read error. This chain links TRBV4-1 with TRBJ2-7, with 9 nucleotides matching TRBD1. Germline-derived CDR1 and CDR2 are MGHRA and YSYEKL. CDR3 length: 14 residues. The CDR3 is CASTPGQGFYERYF. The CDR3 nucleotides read TGCGCCAGCACTCCGGGACAGGGTTTTTACGAGCGGTACTTC.